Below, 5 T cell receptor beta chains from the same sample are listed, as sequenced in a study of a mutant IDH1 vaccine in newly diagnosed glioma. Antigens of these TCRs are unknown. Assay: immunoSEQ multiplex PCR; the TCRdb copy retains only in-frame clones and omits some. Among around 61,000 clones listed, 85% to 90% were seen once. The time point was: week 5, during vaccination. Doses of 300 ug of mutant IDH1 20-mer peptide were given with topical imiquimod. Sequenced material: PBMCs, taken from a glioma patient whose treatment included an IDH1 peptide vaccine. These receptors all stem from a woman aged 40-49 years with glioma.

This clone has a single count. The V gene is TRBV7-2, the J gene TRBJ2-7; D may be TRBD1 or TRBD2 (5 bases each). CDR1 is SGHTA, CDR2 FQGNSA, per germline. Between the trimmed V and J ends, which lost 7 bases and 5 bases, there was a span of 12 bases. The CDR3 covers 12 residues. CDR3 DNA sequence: TGTGCCAGCACCCTACTAGGGGACGAGCAGTACTTC. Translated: CASTLLGDEQYF.

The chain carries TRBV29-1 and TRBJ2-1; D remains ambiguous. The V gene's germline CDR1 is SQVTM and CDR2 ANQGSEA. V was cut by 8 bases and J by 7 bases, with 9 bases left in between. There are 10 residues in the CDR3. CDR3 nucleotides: TGCAGCTCCTGGGGAAATGAGCAGTTCTTC. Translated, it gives CSSWGNEQFF.

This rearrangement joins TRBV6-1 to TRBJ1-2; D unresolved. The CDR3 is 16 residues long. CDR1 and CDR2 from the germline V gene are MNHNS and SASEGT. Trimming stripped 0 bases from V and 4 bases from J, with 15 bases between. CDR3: CASSEALIEGSYGYTF. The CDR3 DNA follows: TGTGCCAGCAGTGAAGCGCTTATTGAGGGTTCCTATGGCTACACCTTC.

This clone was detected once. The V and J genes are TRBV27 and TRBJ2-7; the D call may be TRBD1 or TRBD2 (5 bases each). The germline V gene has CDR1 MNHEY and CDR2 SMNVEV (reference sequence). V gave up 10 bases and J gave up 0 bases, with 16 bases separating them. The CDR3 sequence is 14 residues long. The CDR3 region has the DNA TGTGCCACCGGAGGTTGGGGGAACTCCTACGAGCAGTACTTC. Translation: CATGGWGNSYEQYF.

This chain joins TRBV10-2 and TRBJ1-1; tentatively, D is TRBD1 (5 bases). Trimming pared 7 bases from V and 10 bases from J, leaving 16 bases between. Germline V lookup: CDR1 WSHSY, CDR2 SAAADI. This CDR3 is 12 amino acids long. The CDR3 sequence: CASTSGTGIAFF. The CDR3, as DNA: TGCGCCAGCACCTCCGGGACTGGGATAGCTTTCTTT.